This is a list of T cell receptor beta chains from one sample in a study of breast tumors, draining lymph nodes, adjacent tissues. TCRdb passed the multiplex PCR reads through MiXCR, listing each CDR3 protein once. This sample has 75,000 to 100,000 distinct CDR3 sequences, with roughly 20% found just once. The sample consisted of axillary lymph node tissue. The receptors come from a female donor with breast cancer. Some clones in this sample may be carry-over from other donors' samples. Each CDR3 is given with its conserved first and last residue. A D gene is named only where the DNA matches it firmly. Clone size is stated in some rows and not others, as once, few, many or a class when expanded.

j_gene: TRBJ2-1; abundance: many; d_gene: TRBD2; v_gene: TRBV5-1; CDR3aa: CASTLSGRRTNEQFF; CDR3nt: TGCGCCAGCACCCTTAGCGGGAGGCGTACCAATGAGCAGTTCTTC
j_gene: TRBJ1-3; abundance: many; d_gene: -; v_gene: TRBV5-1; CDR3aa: CASSLDDSSGNTIYF; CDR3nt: TGCGCCAGCAGCCTGGATGACAGCTCTGGAAACACCATATATTTT
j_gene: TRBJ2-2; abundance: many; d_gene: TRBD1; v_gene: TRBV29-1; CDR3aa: CSVNPGGGGELFF; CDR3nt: TGCAGCGTTAACCCAGGGGGCGGCGGGGAGCTGTTTTTT
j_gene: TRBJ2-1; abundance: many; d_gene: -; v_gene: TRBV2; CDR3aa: CASSSGTGGYNEQFF; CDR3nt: TGTGCCAGCAGTTCCGGGACTGGGGGCTATAATGAGCAGTTCTTC
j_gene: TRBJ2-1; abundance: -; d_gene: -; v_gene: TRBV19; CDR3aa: CASSTGGRARQFF; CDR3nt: TGTGCCAGTAGTACCGGAGGGCGGGCGAGGCAGTTCTTC
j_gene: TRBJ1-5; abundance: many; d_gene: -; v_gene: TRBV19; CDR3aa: CASSNRSLPGGNQPQHF; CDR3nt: TGTGCCAGTAGTAATAGGAGCCTTCCGGGAGGGAATCAGCCCCAGCATTTT
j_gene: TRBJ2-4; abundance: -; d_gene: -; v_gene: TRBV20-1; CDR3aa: CSANPGSRGIQYF; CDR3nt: TGCAGTGCTAACCCGGGCTCAAGAGGCATTCAGTACTTC
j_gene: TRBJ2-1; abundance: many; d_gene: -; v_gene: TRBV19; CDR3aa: CASRELANNEQFF; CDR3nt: TGTGCCAGTAGGGAACTAGCAAACAATGAGCAGTTCTTC
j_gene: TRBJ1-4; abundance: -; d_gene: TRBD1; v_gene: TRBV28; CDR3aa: CASSPPTGGHEKLFF; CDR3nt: TGTGCCAGCAGTCCTCCGACAGGGGGCCATGAAAAACTGTTTTTT
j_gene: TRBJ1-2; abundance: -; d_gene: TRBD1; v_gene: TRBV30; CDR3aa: CAWSVGRGGGYTF; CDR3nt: TGTGCCTGGAGTGTGGGCAGGGGGGGTGGCTACACCTTC
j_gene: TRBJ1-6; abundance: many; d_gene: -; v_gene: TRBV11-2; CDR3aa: CASSPTVSNSPLHF; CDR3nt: TGTGCCAGCAGCCCGACCGTCTCTAATTCACCCCTCCACTTT
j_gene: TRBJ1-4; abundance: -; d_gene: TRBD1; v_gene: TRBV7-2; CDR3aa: CASSLRASGGAYEKLFF; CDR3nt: TGTGCCAGCAGCTTACGGGCATCAGGGGGCGCTTATGAAAAACTGTTTTTT
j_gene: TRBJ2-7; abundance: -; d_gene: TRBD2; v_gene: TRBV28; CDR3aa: CASSSPRGLGRESTNF; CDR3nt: TGTGCCAGCAGTTCTCCAAGGGGCCTAGGGCGGGAGAGCACGAACTTC
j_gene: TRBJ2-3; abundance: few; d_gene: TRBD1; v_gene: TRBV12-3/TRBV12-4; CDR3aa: CAGTPGYAGTGTQYF; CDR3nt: TGTGCCGGCACCCCCGGTTATGCGGGGACAGGTACGCAGTATTTT
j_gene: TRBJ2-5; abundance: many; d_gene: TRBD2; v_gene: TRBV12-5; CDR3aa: CASGLVGSGRIETQYF; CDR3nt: TGTGCTAGTGGTTTGGTGGGTAGCGGGAGGATAGAGACCCAGTACTTC
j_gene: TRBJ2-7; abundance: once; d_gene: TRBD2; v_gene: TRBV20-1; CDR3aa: CSAYSGLSSYEQYF; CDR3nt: TGCAGTGCTTATAGCGGGTTAAGCTCCTACGAGCAGTACTTC
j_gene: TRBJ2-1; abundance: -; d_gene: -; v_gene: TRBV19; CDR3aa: CASGAAGSGRFF; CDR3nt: TGTGCCAGTGGTGCCGCGGGGAGTGGTCGGTTCTTT
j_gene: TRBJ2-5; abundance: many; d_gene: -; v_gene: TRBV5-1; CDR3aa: CASSLGGDGETQYF; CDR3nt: TGCGCCAGCAGCTTAGGAGGGGATGGAGAGACCCAGTACTTC
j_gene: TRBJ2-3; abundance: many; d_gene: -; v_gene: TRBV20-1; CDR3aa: CSARDSLDSTDTQYF; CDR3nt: TGCAGTGCTAGAGATAGTTTAGACAGCACAGATACGCAGTATTTT
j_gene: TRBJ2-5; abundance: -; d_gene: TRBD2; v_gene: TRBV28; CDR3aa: CASTHGWGAREAQYF; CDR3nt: TGTGCCAGCACCCACGGGTGGGGGGCGCGGGAGGCCCAGTACTTC
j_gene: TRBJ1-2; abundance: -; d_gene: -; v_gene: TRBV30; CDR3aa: CASLTNYGYTF; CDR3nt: TGTGCCTCCTTGACTAACTATGGCTACACCTTC
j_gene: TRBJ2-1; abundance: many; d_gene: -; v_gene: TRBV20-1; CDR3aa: CSARAGARSYNEQFF; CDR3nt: TGCAGTGCTAGAGCAGGCGCCAGGTCCTACAATGAGCAGTTCTTC
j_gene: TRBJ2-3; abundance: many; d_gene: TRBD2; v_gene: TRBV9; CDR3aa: CASSTGLAGTQYF; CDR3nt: TGTGCCAGCAGCACGGGACTAGCGGGTACGCAGTATTTT